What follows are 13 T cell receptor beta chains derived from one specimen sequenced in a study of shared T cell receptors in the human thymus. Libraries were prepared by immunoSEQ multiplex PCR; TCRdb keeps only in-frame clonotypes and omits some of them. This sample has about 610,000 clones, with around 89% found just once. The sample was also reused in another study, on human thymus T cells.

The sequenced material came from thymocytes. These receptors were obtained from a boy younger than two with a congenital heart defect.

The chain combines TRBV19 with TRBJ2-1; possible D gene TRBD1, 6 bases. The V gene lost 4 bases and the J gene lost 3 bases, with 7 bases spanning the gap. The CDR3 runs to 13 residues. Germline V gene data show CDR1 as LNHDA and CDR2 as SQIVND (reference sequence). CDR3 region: CASSRDNYNEQFF. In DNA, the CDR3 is TGTGCCAGTAGTAGGGACAACTACAATGAGCAGTTCTTC.

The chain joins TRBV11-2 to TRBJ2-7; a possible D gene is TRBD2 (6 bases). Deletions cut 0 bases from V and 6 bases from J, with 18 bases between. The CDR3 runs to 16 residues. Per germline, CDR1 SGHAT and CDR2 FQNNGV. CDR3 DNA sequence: TGTGCCAGCAGCTTAGACCACCGACTAGTTCTCTCCGAGCAGTACTTC. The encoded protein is CASSLDHRLVLSEQYF.

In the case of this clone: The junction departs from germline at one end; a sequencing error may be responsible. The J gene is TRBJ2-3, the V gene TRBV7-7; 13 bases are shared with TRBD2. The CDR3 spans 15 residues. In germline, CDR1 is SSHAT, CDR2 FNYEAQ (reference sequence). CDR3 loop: CASSLGTSGKDTQYF. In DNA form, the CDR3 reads TGTGCTAGCAGCTTGGGGACTAGCGGGAAGGATACGCAGTATTTT.

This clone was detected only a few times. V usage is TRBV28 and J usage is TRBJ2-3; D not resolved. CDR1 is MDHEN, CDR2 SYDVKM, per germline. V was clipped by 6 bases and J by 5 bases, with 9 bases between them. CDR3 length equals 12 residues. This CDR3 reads CASRPTGDTQYF. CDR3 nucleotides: TGTGCCAGCAGACCCACCGGAGATACGCAGTATTTT. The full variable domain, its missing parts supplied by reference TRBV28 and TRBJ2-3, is DVKVTQSSRYLVKRTGEKVFLECVQDMDHENMFWYRQDPGLGLRLIYFSYDVKMKEKGDIPEGYSVSREKKERFSLILESASTNQTSMYLCASRPTGDTQYFGPGTRLTVL.

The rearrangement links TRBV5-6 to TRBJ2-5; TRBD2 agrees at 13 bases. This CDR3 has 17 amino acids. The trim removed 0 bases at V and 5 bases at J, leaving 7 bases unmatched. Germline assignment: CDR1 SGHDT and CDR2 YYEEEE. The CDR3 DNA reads TGTGCCAGCAGCTTGGGGACTAGCGGGAGAAGGCGGGAGACCCAGTACTTC. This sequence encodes CASSLGTSGRRRETQYF.

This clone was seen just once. In nucleotides, the CDR3 is TGTGCCAGCAGTTTTCGGGTCGCCACAGATACGCAGTATTTT. Encoded protein: CASSFRVATDTQYF. V usage is TRBV6-5 and J usage is TRBJ2-3; D not resolved. The CDR3 is 14 residues long. Germline V gene lookup returns CDR1 MNHEY and CDR2 SVGAGI. V shed 4 bases and J shed 2 bases, with 10 bases lying between them.

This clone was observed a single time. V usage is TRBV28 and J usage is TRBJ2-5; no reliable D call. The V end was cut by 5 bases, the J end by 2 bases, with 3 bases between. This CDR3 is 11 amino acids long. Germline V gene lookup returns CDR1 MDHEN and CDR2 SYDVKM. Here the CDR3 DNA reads TGTGCCAGCAGTCAACAAGAGACCCAGTACTTC. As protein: CASSQQETQYF.

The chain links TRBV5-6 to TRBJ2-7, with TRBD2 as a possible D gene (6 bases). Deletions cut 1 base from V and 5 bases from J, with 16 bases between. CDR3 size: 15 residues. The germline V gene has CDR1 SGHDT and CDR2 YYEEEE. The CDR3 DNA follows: TGTGCCAGCAGCTTGTCGGTAAAGGGAGGAGACGAGCAGTACTTC. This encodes CASSLSVKGGDEQYF.

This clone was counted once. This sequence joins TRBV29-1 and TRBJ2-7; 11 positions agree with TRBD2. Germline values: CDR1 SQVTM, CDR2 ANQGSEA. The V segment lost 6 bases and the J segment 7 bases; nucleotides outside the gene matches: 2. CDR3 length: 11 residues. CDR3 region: CSVTSGIEQYF. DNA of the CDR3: TGCAGCGTGACTAGCGGGATTGAGCAGTACTTC.

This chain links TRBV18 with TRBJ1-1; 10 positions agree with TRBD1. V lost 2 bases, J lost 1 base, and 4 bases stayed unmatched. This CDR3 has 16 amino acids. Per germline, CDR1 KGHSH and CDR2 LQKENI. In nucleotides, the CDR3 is TGTGCCAGCTCACCAATGACAGGGGGCGGGAACACTGAAGCTTTCTTT. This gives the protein CASSPMTGGGNTEAFF.

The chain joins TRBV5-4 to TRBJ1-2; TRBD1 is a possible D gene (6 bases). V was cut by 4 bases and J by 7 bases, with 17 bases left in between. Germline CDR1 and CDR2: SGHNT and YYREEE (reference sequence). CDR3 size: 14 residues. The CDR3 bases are TGTGCCAGCAGCACCAAACACAGGGCGGGTGGCTACACCTTC. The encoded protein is CASSTKHRAGGYTF. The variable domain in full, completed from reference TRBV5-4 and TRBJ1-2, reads ETGVTQSPTHLIKTRGQQVTLRCSSQSGHNTVSWYQQALGQGPQFIFQYYREEENGRGNFPPRFSGLQFPNYSSELNVNALELDDSALYLCASSTKHRAGGYTFGSGTRLTVV.

Here the CDR3 reads CASSATGQVSEQYF. In nucleotides, the CDR3 is TGCGCCAGCAGCGCCACCGGACAGGTCTCCGAGCAGTACTTC. The chain links TRBV5-1 to TRBJ2-7; TRBD1 matches 7 bases. The V segment lost 4 bases and the J segment 6 bases; nucleotides outside the gene matches: 10. CDR1 is SGHRS, CDR2 YFSETQ, per germline. The CDR3 loop spans 14 amino acids.

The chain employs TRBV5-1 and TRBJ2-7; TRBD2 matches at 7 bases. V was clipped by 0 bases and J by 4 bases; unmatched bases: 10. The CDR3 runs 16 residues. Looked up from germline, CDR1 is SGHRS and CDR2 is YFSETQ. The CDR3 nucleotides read TGCGCCAGCAGCTTGGCCGCAGCTAGCGGACCGTACGAGCAGTACTTC. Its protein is CASSLAAASGPYEQYF. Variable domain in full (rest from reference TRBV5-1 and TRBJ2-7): KAGVTQTPRYLIKTRGQQVTLSCSPISGHRSVSWYQQTPGQGLQFLFEYFSETQRNKGNFPGRFSGRQFSNSRSEMNVSTLELGDSALYLCASSLAAASGPYEQYFGPGTRLTVT.